The TCR beta chain under discussion was sequenced for a study of Graves' ophthalmopathy and Graves' hyperthyroidism (dated by TCRdb to 2016 to 2018). Regarding the study in general: Hyperthyroidism was defined as stable when no progression to ophthalmopathy occurred within 18 months of follow-up. TCR beta repertoire signatures were used to distinguish Graves' ophthalmopathy from Graves' hyperthyroidism and to predict progression to ophthalmopathy. In total, 120 to 150 blood samples were TCR-sequenced: some 43 ophthalmopathy, some 75 hyperthyroidism and about 17 hyperthyroidism-to-ophthalmopathy patients. To explore V-J signatures that separate ophthalmopathy from hyperthyroidism, a discovery set of approximately 100 patients was enrolled, consisting of 43 with ophthalmopathy and about 60 with stable hyperthyroidism. For independent validation, a separate cohort was made up of approximately 19 hyperthyroidism patients plus 17 patients who later progressed from hyperthyroidism to ophthalmopathy. In roughly six hyperthyroidism patients, the T-cell repertoires found in thyroid tissue were compared with those found in blood. Following sample collection, hyperthyroidism patients were given methimazole at a starting dose of 30 mg daily, and ophthalmopathy patients were given high-dose intravenous methylprednisolone. Results the study describes overall, beyond this receptor: In cross-validation, the 13-signature model distinguished ophthalmopathy from stable hyperthyroidism with about 90% sensitivity and around 82% specificity, and in the test set the corresponding values were about 80% and 75%. Most expanded thyroid clonotypes with frequency above 0.001 were also detected in blood, suggesting blood repertoires may reflect the thyroid immune response. In validation, the model predicted ophthalmopathy progression with about 71% sensitivity and less than 80% specificity; some twelve predicted patients were CT-confirmed with GO in a median of 6.5 months. Sample size was not predetermined statistically, and investigators were not blinded to group allocation.

This clonotype was detected many times. The antigen this receptor binds is unknown. One base away there is no much larger clone; base qualities are not given. The CDR3 numbers 15 residues from cysteine through phenylalanine. Of all the DNA, just the CDR3 is kept, 45 bases in frame from base 1. CDR1 and CDR2 were assigned from the germline V gene as LGHNA and YSLEER. At the junction V is shortened by 2 bases and J by 4 bases; bases outside the gene matches: 5. Patients with hyperthyroidism were aged 18 to 65 years, had been newly diagnosed, and had a disease duration of less than 2 months. Anyone with other autoimmune diseases, uncontrolled infections, pregnancy or lactation was excluded from the study. Diagnosis relied on clinical symptoms, serum thyroxine, TRAb, thyroid ultrasound and orbital computed tomography. Total RNA was extracted using Trizol reagent, and RNA quality was checked on an Agilent 2100 Bioanalyzer.

For repertoire sequencing, the TCR beta CDR3 regions were amplified from RNA transcripts. The first round of RT-PCR was done with HTBI primers and the Qiagen OneStep RT-PCR kit, and was followed by a second round of multiplex PCR, then size selection and purification. The libraries underwent paired-end sequencing with 100 bp reads on an Illumina HiSeq2000. Concerning the study's data processing: SOAPnuke was used for read processing, and reads with adapters, uncalled bases, a mean Phred below 15, or no exact constant-primer or identifier match were discarded. High-quality paired reads were merged with COPE v1.2.5. Each unique nucleotide sequence was defined as a clonotype, and clonotypes were aligned to IMGT TRB V, D and J references with MiTCR v1.1. The analysis was limited to V-J combinations with a frequency above 0.0001, which together covered about 99% of repertoires. A TCR clonal expansion and chaos score per V-J combination was defined as the ratio of F50 clonal expansion to chaos observed in the TCRdist matrix. Welch's t-statistics and random forest were used to reduce features to 13 V-J combinations, which were fed into a naive Bayes classifier. The Morisita-Horn index was used to measure how similar the thyroid and blood repertoires were. TCRdb's own reprocessing of the public reads used fastp at Q25 and MiXCR and kept productive beta chains. Under each unique CDR3 protein, matching rows form one entry showing the most common genes and DNA. TCRdb's processing, not the authors' own work, is the source of the V and J calls. For this sample the table gives about 1.1 million distinct CDR3 sequences, of which 35% to 40% were detected only once. The top ten hold 8.5% to 14% of the sample.

The sequence derives from an adult man with Graves' hyperthyroidism. Rearrangement joined TRBV4-3 to TRBJ2-5, and 9 bases in between align with TRBD2. The material sequenced was peripheral blood or thyroid tissue (not recorded which). This receptor has the CDR3 CASSQRPGLAETQYF. Read as DNA, the sequence is TGCGCCAGCAGCCAACGGCCGGGACTAGCAGAGACCCAGTACTTC.